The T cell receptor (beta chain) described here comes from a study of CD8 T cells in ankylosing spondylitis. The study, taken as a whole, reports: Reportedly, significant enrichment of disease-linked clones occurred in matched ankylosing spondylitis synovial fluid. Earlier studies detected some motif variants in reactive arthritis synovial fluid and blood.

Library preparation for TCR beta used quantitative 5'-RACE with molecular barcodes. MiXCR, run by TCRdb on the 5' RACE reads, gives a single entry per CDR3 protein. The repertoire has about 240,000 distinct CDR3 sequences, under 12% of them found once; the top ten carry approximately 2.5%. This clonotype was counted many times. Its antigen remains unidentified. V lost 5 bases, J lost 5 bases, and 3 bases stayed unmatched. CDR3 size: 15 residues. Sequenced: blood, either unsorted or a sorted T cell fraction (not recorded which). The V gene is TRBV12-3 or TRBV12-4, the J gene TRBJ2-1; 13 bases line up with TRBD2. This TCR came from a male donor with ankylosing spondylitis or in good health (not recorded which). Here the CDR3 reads CASSAGLAGDNEQFF. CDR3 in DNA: TGTGCCAGCAGTGCTGGACTAGCGGGGGACAATGAGCAGTTCTTC.